This T cell receptor (beta chain) comes out of a study of cytomegalovirus exposure and HLA in healthy donors. Across the study: Ancestry clustering placed roughly four fifths of more than 350 genotyped donors in the Caucasian-associated cluster. Study outcomes and limitations: There were 164 TCR beta chains listed as cytomegalovirus-associated. Another analysis was done later, and it associated 15,000 to 20,000 TCR beta sequences with HLA alleles at 0.05 false discovery rate. Likely technical artifact: a cluster of highly shared sequence variants.

Note on this clone: No antigen is known for it.

PCR primers comprised 60 Vbeta and 13 Jbeta primers. The data were produced by immunoSEQ multiplex PCR, yet TCRdb's version contains in-frame clones alone and is incomplete. The sample has about 260,000 clones, 84% seen once. The sequenced material came from PBMCs. The TCR was taken from a woman aged 40 to 49 in good health and CMV-seropositive.

The CDR3 sequence is CASSVQGYEQYF. As DNA, the CDR3 is TGTGCCAGCAGTGTTCAGGGTTACGAGCAGTACTTC. This chain connects TRBV25-1 to TRBJ2-7; tentative D call: TRBD1 (5 bases). This CDR3 region has 12 residues. Germline values: CDR1 MGHDK, CDR2 SYGVNS. Trimming removed 4 bases at V and 4 bases at J, with 8 bases between.